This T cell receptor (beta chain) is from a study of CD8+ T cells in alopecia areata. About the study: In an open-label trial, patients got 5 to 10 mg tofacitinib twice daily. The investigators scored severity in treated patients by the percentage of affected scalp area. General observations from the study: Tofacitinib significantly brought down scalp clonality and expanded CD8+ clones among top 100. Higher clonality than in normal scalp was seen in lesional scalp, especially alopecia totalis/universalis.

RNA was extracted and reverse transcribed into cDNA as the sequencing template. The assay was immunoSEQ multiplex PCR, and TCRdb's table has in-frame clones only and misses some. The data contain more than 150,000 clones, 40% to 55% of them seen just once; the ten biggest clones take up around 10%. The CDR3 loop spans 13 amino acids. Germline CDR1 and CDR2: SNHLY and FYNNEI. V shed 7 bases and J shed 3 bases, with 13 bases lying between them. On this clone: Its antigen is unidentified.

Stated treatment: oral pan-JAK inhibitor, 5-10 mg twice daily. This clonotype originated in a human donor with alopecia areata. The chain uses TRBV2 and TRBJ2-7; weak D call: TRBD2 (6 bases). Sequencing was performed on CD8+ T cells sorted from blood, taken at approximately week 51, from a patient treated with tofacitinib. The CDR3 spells CASTNGGDYEQYF. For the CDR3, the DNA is TGTGCCAGCACCAACGGCGGGGACTACGAGCAGTACTTC.